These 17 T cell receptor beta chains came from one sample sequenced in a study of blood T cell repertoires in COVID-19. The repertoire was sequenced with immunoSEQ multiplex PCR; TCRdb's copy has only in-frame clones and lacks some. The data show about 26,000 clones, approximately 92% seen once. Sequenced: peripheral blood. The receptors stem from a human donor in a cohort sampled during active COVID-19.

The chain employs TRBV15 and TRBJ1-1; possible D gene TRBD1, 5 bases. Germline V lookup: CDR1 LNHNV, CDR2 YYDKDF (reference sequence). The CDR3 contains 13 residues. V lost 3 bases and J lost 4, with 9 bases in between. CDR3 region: CATSSSGFTEAFF. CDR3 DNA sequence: TGTGCCACCAGCAGCTCAGGGTTCACTGAAGCTTTCTTT.

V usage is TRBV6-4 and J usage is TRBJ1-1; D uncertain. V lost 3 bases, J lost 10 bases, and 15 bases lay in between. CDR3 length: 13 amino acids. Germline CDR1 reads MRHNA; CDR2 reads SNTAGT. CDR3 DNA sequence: TGTGCCAGCAGTGAGAATGACTTGTCTAGAGCTTTCTTT. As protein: CASSENDLSRAFF.

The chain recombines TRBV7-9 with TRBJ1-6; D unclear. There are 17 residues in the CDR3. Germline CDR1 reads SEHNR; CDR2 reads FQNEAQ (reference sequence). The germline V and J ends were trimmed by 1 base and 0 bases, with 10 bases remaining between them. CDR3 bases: TGTGCCAGCAGCTTAGATCGCTCCAGCTCCTATAATTCACCCCTCCACTTT. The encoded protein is CASSLDRSSSYNSPLHF.

The CDR3 bases are TGTGCCAGCAGTGTTACTTCAGGGGGCGGAAACACCATATATTTT. Protein sequence: CASSVTSGGGNTIYF. The chain joins TRBV2 to TRBJ1-3; 8 bases align to TRBD1. CDR3 size: 15 residues. After removal of 4 bases from V and 4 bases from J, the junction contained 6 bases not matched to a gene. The V gene's germline CDR1 is SNHLY and CDR2 FYNNEI.

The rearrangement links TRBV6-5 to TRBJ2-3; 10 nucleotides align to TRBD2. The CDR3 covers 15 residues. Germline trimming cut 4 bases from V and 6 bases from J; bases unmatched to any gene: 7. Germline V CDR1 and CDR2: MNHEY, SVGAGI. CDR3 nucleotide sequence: TGTGCCAGCAGTTGGAGCGGGGGGGCGCGTGATACGCAGTATTTT. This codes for CASSWSGGARDTQYF.

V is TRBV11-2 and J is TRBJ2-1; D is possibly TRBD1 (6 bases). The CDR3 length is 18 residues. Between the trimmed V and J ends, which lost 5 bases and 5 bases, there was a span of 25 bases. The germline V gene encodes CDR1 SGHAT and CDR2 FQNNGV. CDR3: CASSQTRDNSPPDNEQFF. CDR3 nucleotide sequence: TGTGCCAGCAGCCAAACCCGGGACAACTCTCCCCCCGACAATGAGCAGTTCTTC.

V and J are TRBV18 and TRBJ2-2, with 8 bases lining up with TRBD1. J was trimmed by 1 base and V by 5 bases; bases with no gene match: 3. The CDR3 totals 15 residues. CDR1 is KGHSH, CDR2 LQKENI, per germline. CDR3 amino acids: CASSEGTGNTGELFF. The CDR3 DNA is TGTGCCAGCTCAGAAGGGACAGGGAACACCGGGGAGCTGTTTTTT.

CDR3 bases: TGTGCCAGCGCCGACAGGGGGGGAACTGAAGCTTTCTTT. Residues: CASADRGGTEAFF. The V gene is TRBV6-5, the J gene TRBJ1-1; the match to TRBD1 covers 9 bases. From germline, CDR1 is MNHEY and CDR2 SVGAGI. The CDR3 loop spans 13 amino acids. V lost 8 bases, J lost 5 bases, and 6 bases stayed unmatched.

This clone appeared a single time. CDR3 in DNA: TGTGCCAGCAGCCCCGACTGGGCCTACGAGCAGTACTTC. It is translated as CASSPDWAYEQYF. The chain has TRBV6-5 and TRBJ2-7; D unresolved. The germline V and J ends were trimmed by 6 bases and 2 bases, with 11 bases remaining between them. The CDR3 length is 13 residues. Looked up from germline, CDR1 is MNHEY and CDR2 is SVGAGI.

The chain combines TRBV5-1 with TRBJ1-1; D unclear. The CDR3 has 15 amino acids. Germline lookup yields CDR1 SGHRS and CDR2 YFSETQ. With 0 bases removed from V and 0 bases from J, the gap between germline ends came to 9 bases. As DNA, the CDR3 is TGCGCCAGCAGCTTGGCTGGGCAGATGAACACTGAAGCTTTCTTT. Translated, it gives CASSLAGQMNTEAFF.

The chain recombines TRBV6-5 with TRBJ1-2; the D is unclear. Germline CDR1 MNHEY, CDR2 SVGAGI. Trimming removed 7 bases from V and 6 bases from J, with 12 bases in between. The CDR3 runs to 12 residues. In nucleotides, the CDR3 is TGTGCCAGCACTTCCTTCGGGGATGGCTACACCTTC. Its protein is CASTSFGDGYTF.

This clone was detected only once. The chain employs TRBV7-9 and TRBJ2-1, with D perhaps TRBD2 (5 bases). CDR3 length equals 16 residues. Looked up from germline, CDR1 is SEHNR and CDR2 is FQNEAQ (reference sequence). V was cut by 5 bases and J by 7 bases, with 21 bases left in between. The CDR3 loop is CASSPLGAAMVNEQFF. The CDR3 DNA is TGTGCCAGCAGCCCCTTGGGAGCGGCGATGGTGAATGAGCAGTTCTTC.

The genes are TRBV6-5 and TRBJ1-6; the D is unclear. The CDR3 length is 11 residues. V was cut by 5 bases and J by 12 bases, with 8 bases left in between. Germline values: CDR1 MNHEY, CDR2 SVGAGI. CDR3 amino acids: CASSTPGPLHF. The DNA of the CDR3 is TGTGCCAGCAGTACGCCCGGACCCCTCCACTTT.

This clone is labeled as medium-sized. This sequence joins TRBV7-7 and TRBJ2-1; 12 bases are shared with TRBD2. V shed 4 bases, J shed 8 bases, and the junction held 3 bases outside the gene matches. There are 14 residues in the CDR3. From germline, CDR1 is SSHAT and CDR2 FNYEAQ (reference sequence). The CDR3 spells CASSSSGGADEQFF. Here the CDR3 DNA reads TGTGCCAGCAGCTCTAGCGGGGGGGCCGATGAGCAGTTCTTC.

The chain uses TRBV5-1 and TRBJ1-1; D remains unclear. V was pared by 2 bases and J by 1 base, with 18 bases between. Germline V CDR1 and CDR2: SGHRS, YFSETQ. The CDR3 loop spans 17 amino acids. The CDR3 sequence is CASSLRSSVQPNTEAFF. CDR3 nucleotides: TGCGCCAGCAGCTTACGTTCTTCAGTTCAACCGAACACTGAAGCTTTCTTT. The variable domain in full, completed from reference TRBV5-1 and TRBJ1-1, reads KAGVTQTPRYLIKTRGQQVTLSCSPISGHRSVSWYQQTPGQGLQFLFEYFSETQRNKGNFPGRFSGRQFSNSRSEMNVSTLELGDSALYLCASSLRSSVQPNTEAFFGQGTRLTVV.

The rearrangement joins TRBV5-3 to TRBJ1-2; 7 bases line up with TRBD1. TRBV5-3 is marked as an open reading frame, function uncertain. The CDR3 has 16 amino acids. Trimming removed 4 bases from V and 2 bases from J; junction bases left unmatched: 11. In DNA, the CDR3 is TGTGCCAGAAGCCTTAAGCCGGGACAGCGAAACTATGGCTACACCTTC. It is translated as CARSLKPGQRNYGYTF.

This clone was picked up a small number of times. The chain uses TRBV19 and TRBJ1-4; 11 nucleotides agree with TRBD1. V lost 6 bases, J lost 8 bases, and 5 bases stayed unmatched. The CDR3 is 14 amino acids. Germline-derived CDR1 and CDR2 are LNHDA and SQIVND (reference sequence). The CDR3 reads CASSPDRGREKLFF. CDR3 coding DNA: TGTGCCAGTAGCCCGGACAGGGGGCGAGAAAAACTGTTTTTT. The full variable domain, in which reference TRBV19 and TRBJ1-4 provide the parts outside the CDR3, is DGGITQSPKYLFRKEGQNVTLSCEQNLNHDAMYWYRQDPGQGLRLIYYSQIVNDFQKGDIAEGYSVSREKKESFPLTVTSAQKNPTAFYLCASSPDRGREKLFFGSGTQLSVL.